This T cell receptor beta chain was documented in a study of blood T cell repertoires in COVID-19. Study summary: From the United States, Italy and Spain came samples of acute and convalescent COVID-19.

Germline V gives CDR1 SGHDN, CDR2 FVKESK. With 2 bases removed from V and 6 bases from J, the gap between germline ends came to 12 bases. The CDR3 covers 14 residues. Per the original data handling: Estimation of nucleated cell counts relied on the amplification of reference gene primers. Clones were read by immunoSEQ multiplex PCR, and TCRdb kept only the in-frame ones, dropping some. The V and J calls and the clone size are those of that table, but D and trimming were determined from the DNA. Of around 300,000 clones listed, approximately 89% are singletons. Clinical histories supplied by participants themselves formed the basis of cohort assignment.

Source material: PBMCs or T cells enriched from blood (not recorded which). J is TRBJ2-3 and V is TRBV14; weak D call: TRBD1 (5 bases). This clonotype originated in a man in his thirties or forties who had recovered from COVID-19. CDR3 sequence reads: CASSQRQRDDTQYF. The CDR3 DNA sequence: TGTGCCAGCAGCCAAAGACAGCGAGACGATACGCAGTATTTT.